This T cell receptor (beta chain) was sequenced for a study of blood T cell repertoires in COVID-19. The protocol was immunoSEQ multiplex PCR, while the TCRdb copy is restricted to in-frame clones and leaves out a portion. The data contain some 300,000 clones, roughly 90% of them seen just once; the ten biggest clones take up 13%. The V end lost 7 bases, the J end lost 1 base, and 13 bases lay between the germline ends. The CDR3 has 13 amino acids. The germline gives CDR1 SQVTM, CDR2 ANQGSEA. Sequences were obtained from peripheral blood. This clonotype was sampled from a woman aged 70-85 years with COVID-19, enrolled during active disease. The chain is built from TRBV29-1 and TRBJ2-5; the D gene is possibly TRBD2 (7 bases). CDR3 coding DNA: TGCAGCGCCGGCGGGGGCCTCCAAGAGACCCAGTACTTC. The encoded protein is CSAGGGLQETQYF.